A single T cell receptor beta chain is shown here with its context. This clonotype came up a few times. It has no known antigen specificity. Base qualities were left out, and no much larger clone turns up one base away. Receptors were amplified or captured by RT-PCR. The instrument given in TCRdb is Illumina HiSeq 2500. In TCRdb, the public reads were trimmed at Q25 with fastp and aligned with MiXCR, with productive beta chains retained. A single entry per CDR3 protein holds the most common genes and DNA from its merged rows. In this sample the table shows some 520,000 distinct CDR3 sequences, 15% to 20% of which occur a single time. Together, the top ten hold less than 4% of the sample. The data derive from a study of response to subunit inactivated influenza vaccine (dated by TCRdb to between 2017 and 2018). In terms of the full investigation: The study used deep quantitative T cell receptor repertoire profiling to track responses to a trivalent subunit inactivated influenza vaccine.

Study-wide findings and limitations: According to the authors, only a limited number of new T cells may be recruited by each seasonal influenza vaccination.

The source material was CD4+ T cells sorted from PBMCs, sampled less than 25 months after vaccination. This receptor was obtained from a man between 50 and 69 years old who received an inactivated influenza vaccine. Donor details come from another sample of the same person, matched by shared clones.

The CDR3 reads CSACRDSVTEAFF. In nucleotide form, the sequence is TGCAGTGCTTGCAGGGATTCGGTCACTGAAGCTTTCTTT. The chain uses TRBV20-1 and TRBJ1-1; the D gene is perhaps TRBD1, from 5 matching bases. A distance of 14 bases separates the germline ends of V and J, which lose 5 bases and 4 bases respectively. The CDR3, from cysteine to phenylalanine, totals 13 residues. CDR3 DNA is the only sequence kept; it has 39 bases, read in frame from the first base. From a lookup of the germline V gene (reference sequence), CDR1 and CDR2 are DFQATT and SNEGSKA.